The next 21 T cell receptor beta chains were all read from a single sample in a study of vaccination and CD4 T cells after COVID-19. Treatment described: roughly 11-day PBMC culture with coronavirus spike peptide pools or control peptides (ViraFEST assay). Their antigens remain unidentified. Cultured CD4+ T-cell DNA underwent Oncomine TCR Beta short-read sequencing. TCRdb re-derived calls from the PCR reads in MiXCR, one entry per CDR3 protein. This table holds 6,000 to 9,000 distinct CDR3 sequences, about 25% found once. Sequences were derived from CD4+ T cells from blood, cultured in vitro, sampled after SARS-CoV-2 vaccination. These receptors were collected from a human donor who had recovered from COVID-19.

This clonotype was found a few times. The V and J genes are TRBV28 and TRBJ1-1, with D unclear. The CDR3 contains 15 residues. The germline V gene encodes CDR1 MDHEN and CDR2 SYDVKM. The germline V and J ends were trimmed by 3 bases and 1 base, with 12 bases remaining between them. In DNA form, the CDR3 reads TGTGCCAGCAGTTTGTATCAGAGGCGGAACACTGAAGCTTTCTTT. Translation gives CASSLYQRRNTEAFF.

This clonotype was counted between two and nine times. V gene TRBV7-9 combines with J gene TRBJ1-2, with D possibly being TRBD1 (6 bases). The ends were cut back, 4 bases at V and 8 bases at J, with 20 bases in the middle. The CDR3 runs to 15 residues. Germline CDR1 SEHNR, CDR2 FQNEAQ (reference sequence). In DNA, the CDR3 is TGTGCCAGCAGCTCAAGTCGAACAGGGCGACGGGGCTACACCTTC. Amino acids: CASSSSRTGRRGYTF.

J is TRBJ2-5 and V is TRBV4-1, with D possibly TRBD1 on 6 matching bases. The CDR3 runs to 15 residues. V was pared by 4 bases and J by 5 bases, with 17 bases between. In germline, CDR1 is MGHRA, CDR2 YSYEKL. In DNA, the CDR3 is TGCGCCAGCAGCCGACAGACACAGGGTGGGGAGACCCAGTACTTC. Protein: CASSRQTQGGETQYF.

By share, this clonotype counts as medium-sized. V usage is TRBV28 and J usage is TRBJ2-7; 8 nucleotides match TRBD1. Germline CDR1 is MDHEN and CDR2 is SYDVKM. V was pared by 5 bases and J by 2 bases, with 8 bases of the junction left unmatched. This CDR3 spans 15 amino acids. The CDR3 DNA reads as TGTGCCAGCAGTCCCTCGGACAGGGACGCCTACGAGCAGTACTTC. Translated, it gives CASSPSDRDAYEQYF.

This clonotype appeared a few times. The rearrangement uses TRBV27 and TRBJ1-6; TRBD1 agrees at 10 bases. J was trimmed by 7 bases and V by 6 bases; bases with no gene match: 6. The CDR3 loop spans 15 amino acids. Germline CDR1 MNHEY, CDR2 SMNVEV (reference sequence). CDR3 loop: CASSLGQGRNSPLHF. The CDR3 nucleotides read TGTGCCAGCAGCCTGGGACAGGGGAGAAATTCACCCCTCCACTTT.

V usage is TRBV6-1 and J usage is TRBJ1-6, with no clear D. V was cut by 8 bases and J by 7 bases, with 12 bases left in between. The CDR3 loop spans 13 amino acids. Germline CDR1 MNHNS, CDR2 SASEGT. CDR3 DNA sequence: TGTGCCAGCCGATTGTTAGAGAATTCACCCCTCCACTTT. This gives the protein CASRLLENSPLHF.

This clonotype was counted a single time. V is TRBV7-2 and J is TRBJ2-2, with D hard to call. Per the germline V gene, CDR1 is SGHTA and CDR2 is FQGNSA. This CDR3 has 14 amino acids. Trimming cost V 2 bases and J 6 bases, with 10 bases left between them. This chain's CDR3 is CASSLSYGPGELFF. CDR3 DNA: TGTGCCAGCAGCTTAAGTTACGGTCCCGGGGAGCTGTTTTTT.

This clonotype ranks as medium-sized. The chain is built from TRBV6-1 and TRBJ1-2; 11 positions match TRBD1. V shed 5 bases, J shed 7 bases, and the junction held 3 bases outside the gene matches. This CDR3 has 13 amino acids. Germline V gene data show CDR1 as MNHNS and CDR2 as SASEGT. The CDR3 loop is CASSRTGGLGYTF. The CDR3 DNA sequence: TGTGCCAGCAGTAGGACAGGGGGCCTTGGCTACACCTTC.

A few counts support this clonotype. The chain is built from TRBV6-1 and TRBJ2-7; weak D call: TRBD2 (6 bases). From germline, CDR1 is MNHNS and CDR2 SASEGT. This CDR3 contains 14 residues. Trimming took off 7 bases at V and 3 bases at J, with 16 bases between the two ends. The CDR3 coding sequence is TGTGCCAGCACTGGGCGGGACGGATACTACGAGCAGTACTTC. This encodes CASTGRDGYYEQYF.

Written as DNA, the CDR3 is TGTGCCAGCCGGAGGGGCTCTGGGGCCAACGTCCTGACTTTC. Translated, it gives CASRRGSGANVLTF. The gene calls are TRBV28 and TRBJ2-6, with D perhaps matching TRBD2 (6 bases). This CDR3 is 14 amino acids long. The V end lost 8 bases, the J end lost 0 bases, and 8 bases lay between the germline ends. Germline V gene sequence: CDR1 MDHEN, CDR2 SYDVKM.

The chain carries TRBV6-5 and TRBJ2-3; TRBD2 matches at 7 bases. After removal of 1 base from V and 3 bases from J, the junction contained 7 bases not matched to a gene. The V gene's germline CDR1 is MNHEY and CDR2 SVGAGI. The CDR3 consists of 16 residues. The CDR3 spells CASSYLGGRGTDTQYF. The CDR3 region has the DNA TGTGCCAGCAGTTACTTGGGCGGGAGAGGGACAGATACGCAGTATTTT.

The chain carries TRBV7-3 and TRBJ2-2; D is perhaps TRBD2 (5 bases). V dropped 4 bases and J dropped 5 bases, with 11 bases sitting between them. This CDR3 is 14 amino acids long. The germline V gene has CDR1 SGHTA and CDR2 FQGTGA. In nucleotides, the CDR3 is TGTGCCAGCAGCTCCGACCCGGGGACCGGGGAGCTGTTTTTT. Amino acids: CASSSDPGTGELFF.

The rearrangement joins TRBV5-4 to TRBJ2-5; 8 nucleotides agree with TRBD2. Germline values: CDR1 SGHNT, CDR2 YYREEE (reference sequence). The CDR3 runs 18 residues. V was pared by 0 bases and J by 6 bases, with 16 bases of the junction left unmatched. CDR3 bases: TGTGCCAGCAGCTTGGATTCGTTCTCTCCAGGCGGGAGGCAGACCCAGTACTTC. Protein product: CASSLDSFSPGGRQTQYF.

CDR3 sequence (DNA): TGTGCCAGCAGCACCGGGACTAGCGGGGCCTACGAGCAGTACTTC. Protein sequence: CASSTGTSGAYEQYF. The chain links TRBV11-3 to TRBJ2-7; the match to TRBD2 covers 13 bases. Trimming cost V 5 bases and J 2 bases; bases outside gene matches: 3. The CDR3 is made up of 15 amino acids. Germline V CDR1 and CDR2: SGHNT, YENEEA.

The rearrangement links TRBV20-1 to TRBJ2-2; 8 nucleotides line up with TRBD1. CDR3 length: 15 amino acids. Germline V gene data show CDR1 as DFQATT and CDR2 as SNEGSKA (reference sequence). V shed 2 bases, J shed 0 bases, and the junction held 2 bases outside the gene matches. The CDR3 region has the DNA TGCAGTGCTAGACCCAGGGGGCCGAACACCGGGGAGCTGTTTTTT. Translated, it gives CSARPRGPNTGELFF.

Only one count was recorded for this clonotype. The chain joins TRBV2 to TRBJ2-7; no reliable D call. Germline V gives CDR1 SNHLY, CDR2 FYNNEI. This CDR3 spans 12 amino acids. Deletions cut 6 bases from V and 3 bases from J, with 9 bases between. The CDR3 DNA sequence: TGTGCCAGCAGCGCCTGGGACTACGAGCAGTACTTC. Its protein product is CASSAWDYEQYF.

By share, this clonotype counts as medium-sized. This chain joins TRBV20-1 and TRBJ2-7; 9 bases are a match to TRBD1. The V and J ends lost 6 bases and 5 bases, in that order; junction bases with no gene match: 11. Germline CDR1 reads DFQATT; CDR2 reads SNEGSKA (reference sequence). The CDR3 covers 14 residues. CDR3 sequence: CSAVSGTGRNEQYF. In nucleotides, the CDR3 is TGCAGTGCCGTCTCCGGGACAGGGCGGAACGAGCAGTACTTC.

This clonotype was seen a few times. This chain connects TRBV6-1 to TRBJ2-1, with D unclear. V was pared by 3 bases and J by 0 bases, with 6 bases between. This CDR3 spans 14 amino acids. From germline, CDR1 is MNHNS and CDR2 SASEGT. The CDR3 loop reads CASSDWSSYNEQFF. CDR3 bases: TGTGCCAGCAGTGACTGGAGCTCCTACAATGAGCAGTTCTTC.

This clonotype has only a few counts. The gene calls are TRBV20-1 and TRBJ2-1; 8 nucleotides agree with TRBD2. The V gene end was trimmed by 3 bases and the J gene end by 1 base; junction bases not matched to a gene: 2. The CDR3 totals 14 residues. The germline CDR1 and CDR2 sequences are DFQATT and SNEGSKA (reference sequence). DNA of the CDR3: TGCAGTGCTAGGGGCGGGGGGTCCTACAATGAGCAGTTCTTC. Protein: CSARGGGSYNEQFF.

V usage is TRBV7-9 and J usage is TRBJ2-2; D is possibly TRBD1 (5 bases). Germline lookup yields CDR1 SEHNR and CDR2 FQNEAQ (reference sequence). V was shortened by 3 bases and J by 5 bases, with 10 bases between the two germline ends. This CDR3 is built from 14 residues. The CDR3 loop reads CASSFSRVTGELFF. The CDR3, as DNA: TGTGCCAGCAGCTTCAGCAGGGTGACCGGGGAGCTGTTTTTT.

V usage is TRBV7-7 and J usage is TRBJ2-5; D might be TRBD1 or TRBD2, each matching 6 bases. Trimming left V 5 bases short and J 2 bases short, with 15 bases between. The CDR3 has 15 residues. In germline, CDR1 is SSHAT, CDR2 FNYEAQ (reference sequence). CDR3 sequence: CASSPRGTGQETQYF. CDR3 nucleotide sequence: TGTGCCAGCAGCCCTAGGGGGACTGGGCAAGAGACCCAGTACTTC.